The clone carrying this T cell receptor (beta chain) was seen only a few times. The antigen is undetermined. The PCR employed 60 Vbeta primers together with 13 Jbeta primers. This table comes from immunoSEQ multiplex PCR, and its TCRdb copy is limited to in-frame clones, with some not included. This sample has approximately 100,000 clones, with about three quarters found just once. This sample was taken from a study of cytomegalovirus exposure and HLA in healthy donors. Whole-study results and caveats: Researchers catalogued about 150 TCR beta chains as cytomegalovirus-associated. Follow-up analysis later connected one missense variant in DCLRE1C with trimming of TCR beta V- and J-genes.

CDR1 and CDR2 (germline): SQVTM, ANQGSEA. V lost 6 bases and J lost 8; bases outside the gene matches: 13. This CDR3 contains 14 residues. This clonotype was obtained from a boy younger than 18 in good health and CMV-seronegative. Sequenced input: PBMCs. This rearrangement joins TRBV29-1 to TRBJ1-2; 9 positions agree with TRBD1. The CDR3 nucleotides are TGCAGCGTACCCAGCCAGACAGGGGGAAAGGGCTACACCTTC. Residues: CSVPSQTGGKGYTF.